Presented here are 27 T cell receptor beta chains from one specimen sequenced in a study of T cells after yellow fever vaccination. MiXCR, applied by TCRdb to the 5' RACE reads, yields one record per CDR3 protein. The data show some 240,000 distinct CDR3 sequences, more than 3.5% seen once. The sample was PBMCs, taken 15 days after the yellow fever booster vaccination. These receptors came from a man between 18 and 35 years old who received the YFV17D yellow fever vaccine.

Ten or more counts support this clonotype. The V call is TRBV9, the J call TRBJ2-2; 7 bases map to TRBD1. Trimming removed 0 bases from V and 2 bases from J; junction bases left unmatched: 1. The germline V gene has CDR1 SGDLS and CDR2 YYNGEE. The CDR3 loop spans 15 amino acids. DNA for the CDR3: TGTGCCAGCAGCGTAGACAGGGGCAACACCGGGGAGCTGTTTTTT. Translation: CASSVDRGNTGELFF.

The table lists this clonotype with many counts. The CDR3 reads CASSWTGTSGGRRETQYF. DNA for the CDR3: TGTGCCAGCAGCTGGACCGGGACTAGCGGGGGCCGTAGGGAGACCCAGTACTTC. The chain recombines TRBV7-2 with TRBJ2-5; TRBD2 agrees at 14 bases. Germline lookup yields CDR1 SGHTA and CDR2 FQGNSA. V gave up 4 bases and J gave up 5 bases; unmatched junction bases: 12. This CDR3 is built from 18 residues.

This clonotype appeared many times. The chain joins TRBV6-1 to TRBJ2-7, with 12 nucleotides matching TRBD2. The CDR3 covers 15 residues. The V gene's germline CDR1 is MNHNS and CDR2 SASEGT. V trimming: 8 bases; J trimming: 6 bases; junction bases outside the gene matches: 11. In DNA, the CDR3 is TGTGCCAGCGCTCTGGCCCCTAGCGGGGGGGGCGAGCAGTACGTC. Residues: CASALAPSGGGEQYV.

This clonotype was detected many times. The CDR3 loop reads CASSRGLAGTYNEQFF. As DNA, the CDR3 is TGTGCCAGCAGCAGAGGACTAGCGGGAACGTACAATGAGCAGTTCTTC. The chain is built from TRBV5-5 and TRBJ2-1, with 12 nucleotides matching TRBD2. CDR1 is SGHKS, CDR2 YYEKEE, per germline (reference sequence). Trimming cost V 4 bases and J 4 bases; bases outside gene matches: 6. This CDR3 contains 16 residues. The entire variable domain, with the rest obtained from reference TRBV5-5 and TRBJ2-1, is as follows: DAGVTQSPTHLIKTRGQQVTLRCSPISGHKSVSWYQQVLGQGPQFIFQYYEKEERGRGNFPDRFSARQFPNYSSELNVNALLLGDSALYLCASSRGLAGTYNEQFFGPGTRLTVL.

This clonotype showed up many times. V and J are TRBV29-1 and TRBJ2-7; possible D gene TRBD1, 6 bases. Germline V gene lookup returns CDR1 SQVTM and CDR2 ANQGSEA. The CDR3 length is 13 residues. V lost 4 bases to trimming and J lost 5 bases, with 15 bases between them. The CDR3 reads CSVGGQGWNEQYF. The CDR3 DNA is TGCAGCGTTGGGGGTCAGGGGTGGAACGAGCAGTACTTC.

In this sample, this clonotype turned up many times. The rearrangement joins TRBV6-2 or TRBV6-3 to TRBJ1-5; D ambiguous. CDR1 is MNHEY and CDR2 is SVGEGT in the germline V gene. Trimming stripped 2 bases from V and 0 bases from J, with 5 bases between. CDR3 length: 14 amino acids. CDR3 in amino acids: CASSYRHSNQPQHF. DNA of the CDR3: TGTGCCAGCAGTTACCGGCATAGCAATCAGCCCCAGCATTTT.

This clonotype came up many times. The rearrangement links TRBV6-5 to TRBJ2-7, with D perhaps matching TRBD1 or TRBD2 (5 bases each). CDR3 size: 16 residues. Deletions cut 6 bases from V and 5 bases from J, with 23 bases between. Germline CDR1 MNHEY, CDR2 SVGAGI. CDR3 sequence: CASRTKPGTRSHEQYF. CDR3 coding DNA: TGTGCCAGCAGAACTAAACCTGGGACCCGCAGCCACGAGCAGTACTTC.

The rearrangement joins TRBV5-4 to TRBJ2-2; 16 bases map to TRBD2. V lost 4 bases, J lost 7 bases, and 7 bases stayed unmatched. The CDR3 spans 17 residues. The V gene's germline CDR1 is SGHNT and CDR2 YYREEE (reference sequence). CDR3: CASSPGLAGGPSGELFF. In DNA form, the CDR3 reads TGTGCCAGCAGCCCGGGACTAGCGGGGGGGCCAAGCGGGGAGCTGTTTTTT.

This clonotype was recorded a few times. This chain uses TRBV7-2 with TRBJ2-7; D unclear. V was trimmed by 6 bases and J by 7 bases, leaving 16 bases between them. Germline assignment: CDR1 SGHTA and CDR2 FQGNSA. The CDR3 is 13 residues long. The DNA of the CDR3 is TGTGCCAGCAGTCCTGGAACCCGGCGGGAGCAGTACTTC. This codes for CASSPGTRREQYF.

The chain links TRBV19 to TRBJ1-1; 9 nucleotides agree with TRBD1. Germline CDR1 and CDR2: LNHDA and SQIVND (reference sequence). V dropped 5 bases and J dropped 1; count of bases not matched to a gene: 5. This CDR3 comprises 15 residues. CDR3 in DNA: TGTGCCAGTAGTCCCCAGACAGGGGGGAACACTGAAGCTTTCTTT. Protein product: CASSPQTGGNTEAFF. The whole variable domain, filled in from reference TRBV19 and TRBJ1-1, reads DGGITQSPKYLFRKEGQNVTLSCEQNLNHDAMYWYRQDPGQGLRLIYYSQIVNDFQKGDIAEGYSVSREKKESFPLTVTSAQKNPTAFYLCASSPQTGGNTEAFFGQGTRLTVV.

This clonotype occurred many times. The V gene is TRBV2, the J gene TRBJ2-5; D remains ambiguous. CDR3 length: 13 residues. Trimming pared 11 bases from V and 3 bases from J, leaving 16 bases between. Per germline, CDR1 SNHLY and CDR2 FYNNEI. CDR3 residues: CARSSGLEETQYF. CDR3 DNA: TGTGCCCGCTCGTCGGGCCTAGAAGAGACCCAGTACTTC. Complete variable domain (other parts from reference TRBV2 and TRBJ2-5): EPEVTQTPSHQVTQMGQEVILRCVPISNHLYFYWYRQILGQKVEFLVSFYNNEISEKSEIFDDQFSVERPDGSNFTLKIRSTKLEDSAMYFCARSSGLEETQYFGPGTRLLVL.

This clonotype came up many times. The chain combines TRBV4-3 with TRBJ1-6; 8 bases line up with TRBD1. The CDR3 totals 15 residues. Per germline, CDR1 LGHNA and CDR2 YSLEER. V lost 2 bases and J lost 6; bases outside the gene matches: 3. The CDR3 DNA reads TGCGCCAGCAGCCAAAACAGGGGGTTTAATTCACCCCTCCACTTT. It is translated as CASSQNRGFNSPLHF.

Ten or more counts support this clonotype. The chain combines TRBV12-3 or TRBV12-4 with TRBJ2-4; 11 positions match TRBD2. The CDR3 covers 22 residues. Trimming cost V 3 bases and J 0 bases; bases outside gene matches: 19. CDR3 nucleotides: TGTGCCAGCAGTTTGAGGTGGGGACCTAGCGGGGGGCCCGATATAGCCAAAAACATTCAGTACTTC. It codes for CASSLRWGPSGGPDIAKNIQYF.

This clonotype was recorded many times. The chain is built from TRBV15 and TRBJ1-3, with no clear D. The CDR3 has 15 amino acids. Germline-derived CDR1 and CDR2 are LNHNV and YYDKDF (reference sequence). V lost 0 bases and J lost 4, with 10 bases in between. The DNA for the CDR3 is TGTGCCACCAGCAGAGATATCGGGTCGGGAAACACCATATATTTT. Encoded protein: CATSRDIGSGNTIYF.

The table lists this clonotype with many counts. The chain employs TRBV28 and TRBJ1-1; 7 bases fit TRBD1. CDR3 length: 15 amino acids. V trimming: 5 bases; J trimming: 5 bases; junction bases outside the gene matches: 11. The germline gives CDR1 MDHEN, CDR2 SYDVKM. Here the CDR3 reads CASSPPRGLKTEAFF. CDR3 bases: TGTGCCAGCAGTCCACCCAGGGGGTTAAAGACTGAAGCTTTCTTT.

As regards this clonotype: A clone one base away is much larger, so this may be a read error. The chain couples TRBV4-3 to TRBJ2-1; D is possibly TRBD2 (6 bases). The V and J ends lost 0 bases and 5 bases respectively, with 11 bases between them. The CDR3 contains 15 residues. CDR1 is LGHNA, CDR2 YSLEER, per germline. The CDR3 here is CASSQDSGRHNEQFF. The CDR3 DNA sequence: TGCGCCAGCAGCCAAGATAGCGGAAGACACAATGAGCAGTTCTTC.

This clonotype was counted at least ten times. The chain's CDR3 is CASSFGQGHGELFF. The CDR3 coding sequence is TGTGCCAGCAGTTTTGGACAGGGGCACGGGGAGCTGTTTTTT. The chain uses TRBV12-3 or TRBV12-4 and TRBJ2-2; TRBD1 agrees at 9 bases. V dropped 3 bases and J dropped 7; count of bases not matched to a gene: 3. The CDR3 spans 14 residues.

There are many counts of this clonotype. V usage is TRBV12-3 or TRBV12-4 and J usage is TRBJ2-7, with D tentatively TRBD1 or TRBD2 (6 bases each). V dropped 3 bases and J dropped 3 bases, with 12 bases sitting between them. The CDR3 totals 14 residues. CDR3 in amino acids: CASSFGGEGYEQYF. CDR3 DNA: TGTGCCAGCAGTTTCGGGGGCGAGGGCTACGAGCAGTACTTC.

With respect to this clonotype: A much larger clone is a single base away; this may be a read error. The chain carries TRBV9 and TRBJ1-4, with no clear D. The CDR3 is 13 amino acids. Germline V lookup: CDR1 SGDLS, CDR2 YYNGEE. The CDR3 loop is CARSLGWREKLFF. CDR3 nucleotide sequence: TGTGCCCGCAGCCTAGGGTGGCGTGAAAAACTGTTTTTT.

This clonotype has ten or more counts. The J gene is TRBJ1-5, the V gene TRBV7-9; 7 nucleotides line up with TRBD1. This CDR3 has 18 amino acids. In germline, CDR1 is SEHNR, CDR2 FQNEAQ (reference sequence). V was clipped by 3 bases and J by 2 bases; unmatched bases: 13. CDR3 nucleotide sequence: TGTGCCAGCAGCTTGGGGCAGGGGGGTAGTATCGGCAATCAGCCCCAGCATTTT. Its translation: CASSLGQGGSIGNQPQHF.

This clonotype was detected ten times or more. This chain uses TRBV4-3 with TRBJ2-7; TRBD1 matches at 9 bases. In germline, CDR1 is LGHNA, CDR2 YSLEER. With V trimmed by 0 bases and J by 4 bases, 10 bases remained unmatched. The length of the CDR3 is 17 residues. CDR3 amino acids: CASSQERTGTGTYEQYF. The CDR3 coding sequence is TGCGCCAGCAGCCAAGAAAGGACCGGGACAGGGACATACGAGCAGTACTTC.

In its sample, this clonotype was seen many times. V is TRBV5-1 and J is TRBJ2-1, with D unclear. The CDR3 extends over 14 amino acids. Trimming removed 7 bases at V and 0 bases at J, with 11 bases between. The V gene's germline CDR1 is SGHRS and CDR2 YFSETQ. In DNA, the CDR3 is TGCGCCAGCCAGGCCCTGAGCTCCTACAATGAGCAGTTCTTC. Protein: CASQALSSYNEQFF.

In its sample, this clonotype was seen many times. CDR3 sequence reads: CASSLKTGREQYF. CDR3 nucleotides: TGCGCCAGCAGCTTAAAGACAGGACGCGAGCAGTACTTC. The chain combines TRBV5-1 with TRBJ2-7, with a possible D match to TRBD1 (6 bases). CDR1 and CDR2 from the germline V gene are SGHRS and YFSETQ. The CDR3 spans 13 residues. V was clipped by 2 bases and J by 6 bases, with 12 bases between them.

The table lists this clonotype with many counts. The chain combines TRBV6-1 with TRBJ2-3; 7 positions match TRBD2. CDR3 size: 14 residues. The V gene's germline CDR1 is MNHNS and CDR2 SASEGT. CDR3 in DNA: TGTGCTATTGGTCGGGGGGTCGGCACAGATACGCAGTATTTT. This translates into CAIGRGVGTDTQYF.

Ten or more counts support this clonotype. The rearrangement links TRBV10-3 to TRBJ1-1; D is uncertain. Trimming stripped 5 bases from V and 2 bases from J, with 12 bases between. CDR1 ENHRY and CDR2 SYGVKD come from the germline V gene. The CDR3 contains 14 residues. The CDR3 spells CAISRSDSNTEAFF. The CDR3 DNA reads TGTGCCATCAGTAGGTCAGATTCAAACACTGAAGCTTTCTTT.

At least ten counts were recorded for this clonotype. This chain links TRBV5-4 with TRBJ2-5, with D perhaps matching TRBD1 (6 bases). Germline-derived CDR1 and CDR2 are SGHNT and YYREEE (reference sequence). V lost 3 bases to trimming and J lost 7 bases, with 16 bases between them. The CDR3 sequence is 14 residues long. CDR3 DNA sequence: TGTGCCAGCAGCTCCAGGGACACTGGAGGGACCCAGTACTTC. It yields the protein CASSSRDTGGTQYF.

This clonotype has ten or more counts. The rearrangement joins TRBV11-2 to TRBJ2-1, with a weak D call TRBD1 (6 bases). Deletions cut 4 bases from V and 12 bases from J, with 25 bases between. The germline V gene has CDR1 SGHAT and CDR2 FQNNGV. This CDR3 is 16 amino acids long. In DNA, the CDR3 is TGTGCCAGCAGCTCGGCCGGGACATCAACCGGTCGGGGGCAGTTCTTC. Its protein is CASSSAGTSTGRGQFF.